A single T cell receptor (beta chain) is shown here with its context. Its antigen is unidentified. TCR beta cDNA libraries included unique molecular identifiers. Roughly 0.5 million cDNA molecules were obtained from 1 to 10 million T cells. From the PCR reads, TCRdb called clonotypes with MiXCR, one entry per CDR3 protein. Seen here are approximately 400,000 distinct CDR3 sequences, around a third observed once, and the top ten hold about an eighth. These data come from a study of post-analysis software for immune sequencing data. Study-wide context: Both relapsing-remitting and secondary progressive multiple sclerosis featured among the disease courses, as did progressive-relapsing multiple sclerosis. General study points: F measure showed strong co-clustering of same-batch samples. Diversity measured as normalized Chao1 was significantly lower in multiple sclerosis patients than in controls. Controls showed lower frequencies than patients for several TRBV segments, and TRBV5-6, TRBV5-1 and TRBV20-1 were among these.

CDR1 SGHDT and CDR2 YYEEEE come from the germline V gene. V shed 0 bases, J shed 1 base, and the junction held 6 bases outside the gene matches. This CDR3 has 16 amino acids. The clonotype comes from a girl between 10 and 17 years old with multiple sclerosis. This chain connects TRBV5-6 to TRBJ2-5, with 7 bases lining up with TRBD2. Source material: blood. Here the CDR3 reads CASSLGFSGFQETQYF. The CDR3 nucleotides are TGTGCCAGCAGCTTGGGGTTTAGCGGGTTCCAAGAGACCCAGTACTTC.